These 17 T cell receptor beta chains were all obtained from the same sample, sequenced in a study of shared clonotypes between healthy human individuals. The protocol was immunoSEQ multiplex PCR, while the TCRdb copy is restricted to in-frame clones and leaves out a portion. The sample holds roughly 1.5 million clones, around 98% seen once. Sequencing was performed on naive CD4+ T cells sorted from blood. Subset in this sample: CD45RA+ positively selected. These receptors all stem from a man aged 30 to 45 in good health.

The chain employs TRBV5-4 and TRBJ2-1; D uncertain. Trimming left V 4 bases short and J 5 bases short, with 16 bases between. The CDR3 totals 15 residues. In germline, CDR1 is SGHNT, CDR2 YYREEE (reference sequence). The CDR3 sequence: CASSQDYGSNNEQFF. CDR3 nucleotide sequence: TGTGCCAGCAGCCAAGATTACGGTTCGAACAATGAGCAGTTCTTC.

The gene calls are TRBV20-1 and TRBJ2-1; D is unresolved. There are 10 residues in the CDR3. The germline V gene has CDR1 DFQATT and CDR2 SNEGSKA (reference sequence). The germline V and J ends were trimmed by 5 bases and 8 bases, with 7 bases remaining between them. The CDR3 is CSAGRDEQFF. CDR3 bases: TGCAGTGCTGGTCGGGATGAGCAGTTCTTC.

This chain's CDR3 is CASSPQRDTSYNEQFF. The CDR3 coding sequence is TGTGCCAGCTCACCGCAGAGGGATACCTCCTACAATGAGCAGTTCTTC. The genes are TRBV18 and TRBJ2-1; tentative D call: TRBD2 (5 bases). The length of the CDR3 is 16 residues. Germline CDR1 reads KGHSH; CDR2 reads LQKENI. The germline V and J ends were trimmed by 3 bases and 0 bases, with 12 bases remaining between them.

The chain recombines TRBV18 with TRBJ1-5; possibly TRBD1 for D (6 bases). CDR1 and CDR2 (germline): KGHSH, LQKENI. CDR3 length equals 16 residues. The V end was cut by 6 bases, the J end by 1 base, with 16 bases between. CDR3 in amino acids: CASSVRGAGSNQPQHF. CDR3 DNA: TGTGCCAGCTCCGTAAGGGGGGCGGGAAGCAATCAGCCCCAGCATTTT.

This chain links TRBV5-5 with TRBJ2-7; D is unclear. The CDR3 is made up of 16 amino acids. Germline V gene sequence: CDR1 SGHKS, CDR2 YYEKEE (reference sequence). V gave up 4 bases and J gave up 0 bases, with 17 bases separating them. CDR3 in DNA: TGTGCCAGCAGCCGAGACCTCACCCAAAGCTCCTACGAGCAGTACTTC. Translation: CASSRDLTQSSYEQYF. Full variable domain (remainder filled in from reference TRBV5-5 and TRBJ2-7): DAGVTQSPTHLIKTRGQQVTLRCSPISGHKSVSWYQQVLGQGPQFIFQYYEKEERGRGNFPDRFSARQFPNYSSELNVNALLLGDSALYLCASSRDLTQSSYEQYFGPGTRLTVT.

The rearrangement joins TRBV30 to TRBJ2-5; D is possibly TRBD2 (6 bases). V was trimmed by 3 bases and J by 3 bases, leaving 17 bases between them. CDR3 length equals 15 residues. CDR1 and CDR2 from the germline V gene are GTSNPN and SVGIG (reference sequence). The CDR3 spells CAWSPGTSKKETQYF. DNA of the CDR3: TGTGCCTGGAGCCCCGGGACTTCAAAGAAAGAGACCCAGTACTTC.

This sequence joins TRBV11-3 and TRBJ2-1; 12 positions match TRBD2. V shed 2 bases, J shed 7 bases, and the junction held 6 bases outside the gene matches. The CDR3 sequence is 16 residues long. Germline-derived CDR1 and CDR2 are SGHNT and YENEEA. DNA of the CDR3: TGTGCCAGCAGCTTAAACCTAGCGGGAGGGGTGAATGAGCAGTTCTTC. As protein: CASSLNLAGGVNEQFF.

The chain carries TRBV7-6 and TRBJ2-7; D remains ambiguous. The germline V gene encodes CDR1 SGHVS and CDR2 FNYEAQ. Deletions cut 3 bases from V and 0 bases from J, with 9 bases between. The CDR3 runs to 14 residues. For the CDR3, the DNA is TGTGCCAGCAGCTTTAGCAGGTTCTCCTACGAGCAGTACTTC. This sequence encodes CASSFSRFSYEQYF.

CDR3 loop: CSALPPKLHTDTQYF. The CDR3 DNA is TGCAGCGCCCTCCCCCCAAAGCTGCACACAGATACGCAGTATTTT. This chain joins TRBV29-1 and TRBJ2-3; no clear D. Trimming shortened V by 7 bases and J by 2 bases, and 19 bases separated the two germline ends. The CDR3 has 15 amino acids. Germline CDR1 SQVTM, CDR2 ANQGSEA.

The chain is built from TRBV2 and TRBJ2-7, with D unclear. Trimming left V 2 bases short and J 2 bases short, with 19 bases between. Germline V lookup: CDR1 SNHLY, CDR2 FYNNEI. CDR3 length: 17 residues. The CDR3, as DNA: TGTGCCAGCAGTGAATTCCCCCCCAGGACGGAAACCTACGAGCAGTACTTC. Its protein product is CASSEFPPRTETYEQYF. Full variable domain (rest looked up from reference TRBV2 and TRBJ2-7): EPEVTQTPSHQVTQMGQEVILRCVPISNHLYFYWYRQILGQKVEFLVSFYNNEISEKSEIFDDQFSVERPDGSNFTLKIRSTKLEDSAMYFCASSEFPPRTETYEQYFGPGTRLTVT.

This rearrangement joins TRBV28 to TRBJ2-7, with D possibly being TRBD1 or TRBD2 (6 bases each). Trimming cost V 6 bases and J 1 base, with 13 bases left between them. The germline gives CDR1 MDHEN, CDR2 SYDVKM. The CDR3 has 14 residues. The CDR3 DNA sequence: TGTGCCAGCAGCCAAGGAGGGGGATCCTACGAGCAGTACTTC. Its protein product is CASSQGGGSYEQYF.

The V and J genes are TRBV11-2 and TRBJ2-7, with 8 bases identical to TRBD2. Trimming removed 4 bases from V and 1 base from J; junction bases left unmatched: 9. The CDR3 is made up of 16 amino acids. Germline values: CDR1 SGHAT, CDR2 FQNNGV. CDR3 sequence: CASSSSGSFFSYEQYF. In DNA form, the CDR3 reads TGTGCCAGCAGCTCAAGCGGGAGCTTCTTTTCCTACGAGCAGTACTTC.

The rearrangement joins TRBV15 to TRBJ2-1; the match to TRBD2 covers 10 bases. There are 18 residues in the CDR3. Germline CDR1 is LNHNV and CDR2 is YYDKDF (reference sequence). J gave up 4 bases and V 0 bases, and 9 bases lay outside the gene matches. CDR3 in DNA: TGTGCCACCAGCAGAGAGAAAGCGGGAGGGCCCAAATACAATGAGCAGTTCTTC. The encoded protein is CATSREKAGGPKYNEQFF.

This sequence joins TRBV11-2 and TRBJ2-1, with 7 bases that match TRBD1. The CDR3 spans 15 residues. The V gene's germline CDR1 is SGHAT and CDR2 FQNNGV. The J segment lost 1 base and the V segment lost 3 bases, leaving 3 bases of the junction unmatched. The CDR3 loop is CASSFRDSSYNEQFF. The CDR3 DNA reads TGTGCCAGCAGCTTCCGGGACAGTTCCTACAATGAGCAGTTCTTC.

The gene calls are TRBV27 and TRBJ2-3; no reliable D call. The V end was cut by 2 bases, the J end by 2 bases, with 11 bases between. This CDR3 is built from 15 residues. Germline CDR1 reads MNHEY; CDR2 reads SMNVEV (reference sequence). The CDR3 spells CASSLKSLNTDTQYF. DNA of the CDR3: TGTGCCAGCAGTTTAAAATCACTCAACACAGATACGCAGTATTTT.

The chain couples TRBV28 to TRBJ1-4; 7 nucleotides align to TRBD1. Germline V lookup: CDR1 MDHEN, CDR2 SYDVKM. The CDR3 length is 16 residues. V lost 3 bases and J lost 5; bases outside the gene matches: 9. CDR3 sequence (DNA): TGTGCCAGCAGTTTCGGGTTCGGCAGGGGGAATGAAAAACTGTTTTTT. This translates into CASSFGFGRGNEKLFF.

This sequence joins TRBV11-2 and TRBJ2-1; 8 bases agree with TRBD1. Germline CDR1 reads SGHAT; CDR2 reads FQNNGV. This CDR3 spans 17 amino acids. V lost 5 bases, J lost 2 bases, and 11 bases stayed unmatched. The CDR3, as DNA: TGTGCCAGCAGCCCTTACCCAACAGGGGGGACCTACAATGAGCAGTTCTTC. Translated: CASSPYPTGGTYNEQFF.